The TCR beta chain under discussion was sequenced for a study of T cells of healthy individuals. TCRdb re-analysed the 5' RACE reads in MiXCR, keeping a single row per CDR3 protein. Seen here are 53,000 or so distinct CDR3 sequences, 14% to 15% observed once, and the top ten hold about 16%. CDR3 length: 12 amino acids. V was cut by 7 bases and J by 7 bases, with 14 bases left in between. CDR1 SNHLY and CDR2 FYNNEI come from the germline V gene. This clonotype was picked up many times. V and J are TRBV2 and TRBJ2-7, with D possibly being TRBD2 (5 bases). The receptor's source is a human donor in good health. CDR3 sequence reads: CASTTDSGEQYF. CDR3 DNA sequence: TGTGCCAGCACAACTGACTCGGGGGAGCAGTACTTC.